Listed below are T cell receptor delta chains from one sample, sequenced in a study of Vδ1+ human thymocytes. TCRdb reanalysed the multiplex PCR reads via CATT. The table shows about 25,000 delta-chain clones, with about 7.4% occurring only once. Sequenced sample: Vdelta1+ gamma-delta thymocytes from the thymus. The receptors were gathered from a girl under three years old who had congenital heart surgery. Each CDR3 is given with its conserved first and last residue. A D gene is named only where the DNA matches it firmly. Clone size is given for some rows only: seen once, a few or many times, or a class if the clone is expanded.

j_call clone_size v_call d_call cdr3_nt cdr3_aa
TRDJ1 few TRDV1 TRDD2 TGTGCTCTTGGGGAACTACGAGGACCTTCCTACGGCCCACAACCCCCCTGGATCGATAAACTCATCTTT CALGELRGPSYGPQPPWIDKLIF
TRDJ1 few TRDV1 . TGTGCTCTTGGGGAACCGATAGGTACCGATAAACTCATCTTT CALGEPIGTDKLIF
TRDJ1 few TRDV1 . TGTGCTCTTGGGGAACTACGGCTACGGTACACCGAATACACCGATAAACTCATCTTT CALGELRLRYTEYTDKLIF
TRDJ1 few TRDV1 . TGTGCTCTTGGGGAGCGTACTGGGACCGATAAACTCATCTTT CALGERTGTDKLIF
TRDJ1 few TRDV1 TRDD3 TGTGCTCTTGGATCGGTCCCCTGGGGGAACACCGATAAACTCATCTTT CALGSVPWGNTDKLIF
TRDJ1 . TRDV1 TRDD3 TGTGCTCTTGGGGACCAACTGGGGGGTACGACACGGACCGATAAACTCATCTTT CALGDQLGGTTRTDKLIF
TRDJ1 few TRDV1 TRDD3 TGTGCTCTTGGGATCCTTCCCTCGACTCATACTGGGGATACCAGGGCCGATAAACTCATCTTT CALGILPSTHTGDTRADKLIF
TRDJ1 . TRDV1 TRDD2 TGTGCTCTTGGGGCAATTCACTTCCTACAACAACTGAGGTTCTTGCCGTACACCGATAAACTCATCTTT CALGAIHFLQQLRFLPYTDKLIF
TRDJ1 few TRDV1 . TGTGCTCTTGGGGAACTAGGGCCCCCTTGGGCTCGGATCACCGATAAACTCATCTTT CALGELGPPWARITDKLIF
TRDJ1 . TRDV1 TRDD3 TGTGCTCTTGTAAGCCGCTTGCAACATCTCCCTTTTGGGGGACCCACCGATAAACTCATCTTT CALVSRLQHLPFGGPTDKLIF
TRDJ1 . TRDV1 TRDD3 TGTGCTCTTGGGGAACTAAGCCCCCTTCCTATTCCGGAATCGGGGCGGTGTGACAGGGGGATACGTAGAAATATCAATTACACCGATAAACTCATCTTT CALGELSPLPIPESGRCDRGIRRNINYTDKLIF
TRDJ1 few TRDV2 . TGTGCCTGTGACACCGGAGCCGGGGGATTAAAACCACCCCTTCCTCCGTACACCGATAAACTCATCTTT CACDTGAGGLKPPLPPYTDKLIF
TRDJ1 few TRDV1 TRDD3 TGTGCTCTTGGGGAACCCCATGGCTGGGGGCACACCGATAAACTCATCTTT CALGEPHGWGHTDKLIF
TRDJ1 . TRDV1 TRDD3 TGTGCTCTTGGGGAACATCCCCGAGTTCTCTACTGGGGGCCACGGGGCAAACTCATCTTT CALGEHPRVLYWGPRGKLIF
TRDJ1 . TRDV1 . TGTGCTCTTGGGGACGGCGCAATGAAGGGGACCGATAAACTCATCTTT CALGDGAMKGTDKLIF
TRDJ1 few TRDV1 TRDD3 TGTGCTCTTGGGCCTCCCCTGATACTGGGGTGGGTTAAACTCATCTTT CALGPPLILGWVKLIF
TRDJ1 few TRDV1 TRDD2 TGTGCTCTTGGGGAACTAGTCCTTCTCCTTCCTCAAGACTGGTTTGGAACTCCGTACACCGATAAACTCATCTTT CALGELVLLLPQDWFGTPYTDKLIF
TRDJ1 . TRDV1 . TGTGCTCTTGGGGAAGTTCACCAGTACACCGATAAACTCATCTTT CALGEVHQYTDKLIF
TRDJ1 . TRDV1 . TGTGCTCTTGGGGAACCCCCAGGGCAGAATACGCAACATGCCGATAAATTCATCTTT CALGEPPGQNTQHADKFIF
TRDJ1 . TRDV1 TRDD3 TGTGCTCTTGGGGAAGGGGGATTCGCCGATAAACTCATCTTT CALGEGGFADKLIF
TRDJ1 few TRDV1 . TGTGCTCTTGGGGATCCTACATGCCGTACTGGGGACCTAAGTGGTACCGATAAACTCATCTTT CALGDPTCRTGDLSGTDKLIF
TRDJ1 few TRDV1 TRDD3 TGTGCTCTTGGGGAGCAATTCCGGGGGGATACCGATAAACTCATCTTT CALGEQFRGDTDKLIF
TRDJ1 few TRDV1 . TGTGCTCTTGGGGAACGCCTTGCCCGAGAAGGCACCGATAAACTCATCTTT CALGERLAREGTDKLIF
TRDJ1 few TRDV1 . TGTGCTCTTGGGGATCCACTTTCTTGGCGGATACACTACACCGATAAACTCATCTTT CALGDPLSWRIHYTDKLIF
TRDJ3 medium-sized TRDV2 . TGTGCCTGTGACACTTTGGTGGACTCCTGGGACACCCGACAGATGTTTTTC CACDTLVDSWDTRQMFF
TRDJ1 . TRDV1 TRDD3 TGTGCTCTTGGGGGGGTTCTACTGCCTGGGGGATACAGGAACACCGATAAACTCATCTTT CALGGVLLPGGYRNTDKLIF
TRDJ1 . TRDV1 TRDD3 TGTGCTCTTGGCTGCCTTCCAAGAGGTGGGGGATTTCTTGCCGATAAACTCATCTTT CALGCLPRGGGFLADKLIF
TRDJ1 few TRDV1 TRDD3 TGTGCTCTTGGGGAGCTTGTTCTGGTGGATACGTTGTACACCGATAAACTCATCTTT CALGELVLVDTLYTDKLIF
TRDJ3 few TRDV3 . TGTGCCTTACATTGGGGCAAGATGTGGGACACCCGACAGATGTTTTTC CALHWGKMWDTRQMFF
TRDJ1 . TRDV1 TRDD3 TGTGCTCTTGGGGAACTCGTCGTCTCCTACGGGCTGGGGGAGTACACCGATAAACTCATCTTT CALGELVVSYGLGEYTDKLIF
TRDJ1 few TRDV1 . TGTGCCCTTGGGGAACTACCTCTCCTTCCTACTAACCCCCGGGGGGATACATCCCCTCACACCGATAAACTCATCTTT CALGELPLLPTNPRGDTSPHTDKLIF
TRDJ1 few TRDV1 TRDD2 TGTGCTCTTGGGGAACTACTTCCTATCCCCTTACTGTCCGATAAACTCATCTTT CALGELLPIPLLSDKLIF
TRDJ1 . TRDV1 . TGTGCTCTTGGGGAACTAGGTGACCTGTTCGAAGGGGACCACACCGATAAACTCATCTTT CALGELGDLFEGDHTDKLIF
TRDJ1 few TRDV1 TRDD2 TGTGCTCTTGGGGCCAAACCTTCCTACGCCACTGAAGCCGATAAACTCATCTTT CALGAKPSYATEADKLIF
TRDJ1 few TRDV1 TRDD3 TGTGCTCTTGGGTCCAGGCACTGGGGGATTGAGTCCGATAAACTCATCTTT CALGSRHWGIESDKLIF
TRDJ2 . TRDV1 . TGTGCTCTTGGGGATACTGCCGGGTTTTTAAGCCTTCGCAGAAGAACAGCACAACTCTTCTTT CALGDTAGFLSLRRRTAQLFF
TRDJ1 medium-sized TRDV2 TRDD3 TGTGCCTGTTCGCCGTCCTGGGGGCTAGAGGTTAAACTCATCTTT CACSPSWGLEVKLIF
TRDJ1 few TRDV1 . TGTGCTCTTGGGGCGGCGAAGGGGCCTTCCAGGGGGATGGACACCGATAAACTCATCTTT CALGAAKGPSRGMDTDKLIF
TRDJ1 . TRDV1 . TGTGCTCTTGGGGAACTGGATAAGAGGGGGAAAGGACGACTCATCTTT CALGELDKRGKGRLIF
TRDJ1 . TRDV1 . TGTGCTCTTGGGGTAGGCCCCAGACGCAACACCGATAAACTCATCTTT CALGVGPRRNTDKLIF
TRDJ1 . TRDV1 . TGTGCTCTTGCGGGCATTCACCATGGGGGCCCCCAGGAACTCATCTTT CALAGIHHGGPQELIF
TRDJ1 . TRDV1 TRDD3 TGTGCTCTTGGGGAACTCCGGGGAGTTCCCACCACCATCGTCTGGGGGATACGGGATAAACTCATCTTT CALGELRGVPTTIVWGIRDKLIF
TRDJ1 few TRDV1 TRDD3 TGTGCTCTTGGGGAACTGGGGGATCGGACCGATAAACTCATCTTT CALGELGDRTDKLIF
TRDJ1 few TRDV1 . TGTGCTCTTGGGGACTCACCCCCCTCAGAATCACCCCCCGGCCTTCTCGGGCCCACCGATAAACTCATCTTT CALGDSPPSESPPGLLGPTDKLIF
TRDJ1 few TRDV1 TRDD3 TGTGCTCTTGGGGAAACCGGCTTGGGATCCCAACTTGCGGGATACCCCCGACCCGATAAACTCATCTTT CALGETGLGSQLAGYPRPDKLIF
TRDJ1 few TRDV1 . TGTGCTCTTGGGGAACTGTACTGGGAAACGGGGGACACCGATAAACTCATCTTT CALGELYWETGDTDKLIF
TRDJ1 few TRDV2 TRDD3 TGTGCCTGTCGGTATGTCCTGGGGGATAAATCCGATAAACTCATCTTT CACRYVLGDKSDKLIF
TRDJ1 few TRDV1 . TGTGCTCTTGGACCCCCTTCCTCTGGGGGACCGTCTCATAAACTCATCTTT CALGPPSSGGPSHKLIF
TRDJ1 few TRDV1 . TGTGCTCTTGGGGAAGATCCGGGAAGGCTTGAGACCGATAAACTCATCTTT CALGEDPGRLETDKLIF
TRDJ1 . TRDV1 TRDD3 TGTGCTCTTGGGGTCGAACAACCCCTCCAATACTGGGGATATACCGATAAACTCATCTTT CALGVEQPLQYWGYTDKLIF
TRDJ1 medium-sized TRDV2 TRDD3 TGTGCCTGTGACACTGAGCGGCTGGGGGATACGCCTATTAAACTCATCTTT CACDTERLGDTPIKLIF
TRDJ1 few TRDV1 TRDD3 TGTGCTCTTGGGGAACTAGAAGGGCCGTACTGGGGGATAATGAGCGATAAACTCATCTTT CALGELEGPYWGIMSDKLIF
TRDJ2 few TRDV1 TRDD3 TGTGCTCTTGGGGAGGCCTTCCCGCACACCGAGTACTGGGGGATGTTGACAGCACAACTCTTCTTT CALGEAFPHTEYWGMLTAQLFF
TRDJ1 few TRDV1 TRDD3 TGTGCTCTTGGGGGACCTTCCCACCAGACTGGGGGATTATGGCCCGATAAACTCATCTTT CALGGPSHQTGGLWPDKLIF
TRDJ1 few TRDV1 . TGTGCTCTTGGGGAATTTCTCCGCCCTTCCTACGTACTGGGGGATGGAACCGATAAACTCATCTTT CALGEFLRPSYVLGDGTDKLIF
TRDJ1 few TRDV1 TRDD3 TGTGCTCTTGGGGGACGACGTCTGGGGGATACCCGCGATAAACTCATCTTT CALGGRRLGDTRDKLIF
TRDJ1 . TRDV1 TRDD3 TGTGCTCTTGGGGAACTAAGTCATGACGAACTGGGGGAATGGAGCACCGATAAACTCATCTTT CALGELSHDELGEWSTDKLIF
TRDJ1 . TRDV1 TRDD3 TGTGCTCTTGGGGATAACTACGCTGGGGGACCCGCCTACACCGATAAACTCATCTTT CALGDNYAGGPAYTDKLIF
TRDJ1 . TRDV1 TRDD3 TGTGCTCTTCTGCTACGTTGGGGGGATAAGGACACCGATAAACTCATCTTT CALLLRWGDKDTDKLIF